This TCR beta chain originates from a study of neurological immune-mediated disorders. Germline V gene data show CDR1 as SGHAT and CDR2 as FQDESV (reference sequence). J was trimmed by 0 bases and V by 5 bases; bases with no gene match: 6. The CDR3 is 15 amino acids. Overall study results and limits: TCR clonal expansion peaked in HTLV-1-associated myelopathy patients and was lowest in multiple sclerosis patients. Expanded clones shared no identical CDR3 amino acid sequences across subjects, which suggested private TCR-beta repertoires in all groups.

The cDNA came from 5'RACE with 10-nucleotide random UMIs. From the 5' RACE reads, TCRdb called clonotypes with MiXCR, one entry per CDR3 protein. Seen here are 30,000 to 40,000 distinct CDR3 sequences, around 10% observed once, and the top ten hold approximately 4%. By share of the sample, this clonotype is medium-sized. The antigen is unknown. The sample's time point: technical triplicate 1. Unsorted libraries came from 2 million PBMCs stored at -80 °C. Sequencing was performed on PBMCs. The chain couples TRBV11-1 to TRBJ1-1, with 7 bases matching TRBD1. This TCR was recovered from a man between 60 and 75 years old with HTLV-1-associated myelopathy (HAM/TSP). The CDR3: CASSLRGQLNTEAFF. CDR3 sequence (DNA): TGTGCCAGCAGCCTACGGGGACAGTTGAACACTGAAGCTTTCTTT.